This paragraph reports one T cell receptor beta chain. At one of its ends the junction is not consistent with the germline gene, which may arise from a read error. The data stem from a study of neurological immune-mediated disorders. Each TCR transcript was tagged with a 10-nucleotide random UMI during 5'RACE. TCRdb fed the 5' RACE reads into MiXCR, producing one record per CDR3 protein. Of about 31,000 distinct CDR3 sequences in the sample, just over 4% were seen once. Germline V gene lookup returns CDR1 SGHRS and CDR2 YFSETQ. The CDR3 runs 13 residues. The J gene is TRBJ2-3, the V gene TRBV5-1; D uncertain. The material sequenced was CD4+ T cells from blood. The TCR sequence derives from a woman aged 40 to 49 in good health. CDR3 region: CANSRQEADTKYF. The CDR3 coding sequence is TGCGCCAACTCCCGCCAGGAAGCAGATACGAAGTATTTT.